These 20 T cell receptor beta chains were sequenced from one sample in a study of T cell responses to AZD1222 COVID-19 vaccine. TCRdb keeps only in-frame clones here, not all; method: immunoSEQ multiplex PCR. Of 120,000 to 150,000 clones in the sample, about 90% were seen once. The specimen was peripheral blood, collected on day 0 of AZD1222 vaccination. These receptors all come from an adult in good health.

This clone was seen once. The chain joins TRBV5-4 to TRBJ1-6; possible D gene TRBD1, 6 bases. Germline V gene sequence: CDR1 SGHNT, CDR2 YYREEE (reference sequence). Deletions cut 0 bases from V and 6 bases from J, with 10 bases between. CDR3 length: 15 residues. The DNA for the CDR3 is TGTGCCAGCAGCTTGGGGGGCAGGGGTAATTCACCCCTCCACTTT. This translates into CASSLGGRGNSPLHF.

V usage is TRBV19 and J usage is TRBJ2-1; TRBD2 matches 10 bases. This CDR3 has 15 residues. Unmatched junction bases numbered 7, after V lost 7 bases and J lost 4 bases. Germline values: CDR1 LNHDA, CDR2 SQIVND (reference sequence). This CDR3 is CASKGIAGGYNEQFF. CDR3 nucleotides: TGTGCCAGTAAGGGGATAGCGGGGGGATACAATGAGCAGTTCTTC.

The CDR3 sequence: CASSQYLASEQYF. CDR3 coding DNA: TGCGCCAGCAGCCAGTACCTAGCCAGCGAGCAGTACTTC. J is TRBJ2-7 and V is TRBV4-3; possibly TRBD2 for D (5 bases). Trimming shortened V by 3 bases and J by 6 bases, and 12 bases separated the two germline ends. The CDR3 spans 13 residues. Germline-derived CDR1 and CDR2 are LGHNA and YSLEER.

This chain connects TRBV27 to TRBJ1-2, with D hard to call. CDR3 length: 11 amino acids. The germline V and J ends were trimmed by 5 bases and 4 bases, with 5 bases remaining between them. From germline, CDR1 is MNHEY and CDR2 SMNVEV (reference sequence). The CDR3 sequence: CASSPGYGYTF. The CDR3 region has the DNA TGTGCCAGCAGTCCAGGCTATGGCTACACCTTC.

The chain combines TRBV21-1 with TRBJ2-7; the table's D call, TRBD2, was not checked against the DNA. TRBV21-1 is marked as a pseudogene. This CDR3 region has 14 residues. The DNA of the CDR3 is TGTGCCAGCAGCAAGAGAGAGGCTTCCTACGAGCAGTACTTC. Protein sequence: CASSKREASYEQYF.

This chain links TRBV7-2 with TRBJ1-2; 8 bases match TRBD1. The CDR3 is 15 residues long. The ends lost 4 bases at V and 6 bases at J; junction bases unmatched: 10. Germline-derived CDR1 and CDR2 are SGHTA and FQGNSA. The CDR3 region has the DNA TGTGCCAGCAGCTCCTTATGGACAGGGAAGGATGGCTACACCTTC. Its translation is CASSSLWTGKDGYTF.

This chain connects TRBV7-8 to TRBJ1-2; 9 bases match TRBD1. Germline CDR1 is SGHVS and CDR2 is FQNEAQ. This CDR3 is built from 14 residues. Trimming at V came to 3 bases and at J to 7 bases, leaving 6 bases not matched to a gene. The CDR3 DNA reads TGTGCCAGCAGCTTCCGGGACAGGGTGGGTGGCTACACCTTC. As protein: CASSFRDRVGGYTF.

This clone was counted between two and nine times. The genes are TRBV7-8 and TRBJ2-6; possibly TRBD1 for D (6 bases). The CDR3 loop spans 17 amino acids. Per the germline V gene, CDR1 is SGHVS and CDR2 is FQNEAQ. V was shortened by 5 bases and J by 2 bases, with 16 bases between the two germline ends. This CDR3 is CASSRRPNRAGANVLTF. The CDR3 nucleotides are TGTGCCAGCAGCCGCCGCCCTAACAGGGCTGGGGCCAACGTCCTGACTTTC.

The CDR3 loop is CASGTGGSHQPQHF. In nucleotides, the CDR3 is TGTGCCAGTGGAACAGGGGGTTCTCATCAGCCCCAGCATTTT. This sequence joins TRBV19 and TRBJ1-5, with 8 bases identical to TRBD1. The CDR3 runs 14 residues. Germline-derived CDR1 and CDR2 are LNHDA and SQIVND (reference sequence). With V trimmed by 8 bases and J by 5 bases, 8 bases remained unmatched.

V gene TRBV19 combines with J gene TRBJ1-2, with no clear D. Trimming cost V 3 bases and J 8 bases, with 19 bases left between them. The CDR3 extends over 15 amino acids. The germline gives CDR1 LNHDA, CDR2 SQIVND (reference sequence). This chain's CDR3 is CASSISSWTPGGYTF. The CDR3 coding sequence is TGTGCCAGTAGTATCTCATCATGGACCCCCGGGGGCTACACCTTC. The whole variable domain, filled in from reference TRBV19 and TRBJ1-2, reads DGGITQSPKYLFRKEGQNVTLSCEQNLNHDAMYWYRQDPGQGLRLIYYSQIVNDFQKGDIAEGYSVSREKKESFPLTVTSAQKNPTAFYLCASSISSWTPGGYTFGSGTRLTVV.

The chain is built from TRBV7-6 and TRBJ1-6; D is possibly TRBD1 (5 bases). Trimming shortened V by 0 bases and J by 0 bases, and 15 bases separated the two germline ends. The CDR3 has 19 amino acids. Germline CDR1 SGHVS, CDR2 FNYEAQ. CDR3 DNA sequence: TGTGCCAGCAGCTTAGCACCCGGGGAGGGGAGCTCCTATAATTCACCCCTCCACTTT. Translating it yields CASSLAPGEGSSYNSPLHF.

This clone was counted only a few times. The chain recombines TRBV7-8 with TRBJ2-1, with 8 bases identical to TRBD2. Germline loops: CDR1 SGHVS, CDR2 FQNEAQ. This CDR3 is 16 amino acids long. V dropped 5 bases and J dropped 8; count of bases not matched to a gene: 14. This CDR3 reads CASSPRLPGGQDEQFF. The CDR3 coding sequence is TGTGCCAGCAGCCCCCGCCTCCCGGGGGGGCAGGATGAGCAGTTCTTC.

This sequence joins TRBV30 and TRBJ1-2; TRBD1 is a possible D gene (6 bases). The CDR3 spans 11 residues. CDR1 GTSNPN and CDR2 SVGIG come from the germline V gene (reference sequence). V lost 4 bases, J lost 5 bases, and 8 bases lay in between. CDR3 protein: CAWTTGYGYTF. The CDR3 region has the DNA TGTGCCTGGACTACAGGGTATGGCTACACCTTC.

This chain uses TRBV5-8 with TRBJ2-1; D gene ambiguous. Germline V gene sequence: CDR1 SGHTS, CDR2 YDEGEE. Deletions cut 1 base from V and 0 bases from J, with 14 bases between. The CDR3 length is 17 residues. CDR3 sequence reads: CASSLNMGESSYNEQFF. The CDR3 coding sequence is TGTGCCAGCAGCTTGAACATGGGCGAGAGCTCCTACAATGAGCAGTTCTTC.

The J gene is TRBJ1-2, the V gene TRBV6-5; D is perhaps TRBD1 (6 bases). This CDR3 has 15 amino acids. Trimming took 0 bases from V and 6 from J, leaving 14 bases between them. Germline V gene lookup returns CDR1 MNHEY and CDR2 SVGAGI. Written as DNA, the CDR3 is TGTGCCAGCAGTTACTCGCCGGGACAAAGGGATGGCTACACCTTC. It yields the protein CASSYSPGQRDGYTF.

This chain joins TRBV6-5 and TRBJ2-7; 9 nucleotides match TRBD1. With V trimmed by 6 bases and J by 2 bases, 8 bases remained unmatched. The germline gives CDR1 MNHEY, CDR2 SVGAGI. This CDR3 contains 15 residues. The CDR3 DNA follows: TGTGCCAGCAGCGTAGACAGGGGGGCTCCCTACGAGCAGTACTTC. This translates into CASSVDRGAPYEQYF.

This chain links TRBV11-2 with TRBJ2-7; 10 nucleotides line up with TRBD2. The CDR3 is 15 residues long. J was trimmed by 6 bases and V by 5 bases; bases with no gene match: 10. CDR1 and CDR2 from the germline V gene are SGHAT and FQNNGV. The CDR3 DNA is TGTGCCAGCAGCGCCCTAGCGGGGGTCGGCCCCGAGCAGTACTTC. It yields the protein CASSALAGVGPEQYF.

The V gene is TRBV15, the J gene TRBJ2-3; 8 bases are a match to TRBD2. CDR1 is LNHNV and CDR2 is YYDKDF in the germline V gene (reference sequence). V shed 9 bases and J 2 bases; nucleotides not matched to a gene: 13. The CDR3 runs 16 residues. The CDR3 nucleotides read TGTGCCACAAGTGCGGGGGGCGGGAGTATCACAGATACGCAGTATTTT. It encodes CATSAGGGSITDTQYF.

This chain connects TRBV2 to TRBJ2-3; D might be TRBD1 (6 bases). V was clipped by 6 bases and J by 4 bases, with 32 bases between them. The CDR3 is 20 residues long. CDR1 is SNHLY and CDR2 is FYNNEI in the germline V gene. The CDR3 nucleotides read TGTGCCAGCAGCCCCTTGGGGACATTTCGACGAGGGGCAGGAGCAGATACGCAGTATTTT. This translates into CASSPLGTFRRGAGADTQYF.

The chain links TRBV5-5 to TRBJ2-7; D gene uncertain. The germline gives CDR1 SGHKS, CDR2 YYEKEE (reference sequence). The CDR3 is made up of 13 amino acids. Between the trimmed V and J ends, which lost 3 bases and 8 bases, there was a span of 15 bases. The CDR3 sequence is CASSSPFNGKQYF. CDR3 sequence (DNA): TGTGCCAGCAGCTCCCCGTTTAATGGAAAGCAGTACTTC.